Presented here are 12 T cell receptor beta chains from one specimen sequenced in a study of cytomegalovirus exposure and HLA in healthy donors. The PCR was carried out with 60 Vbeta primers and 13 Jbeta primers. The method was immunoSEQ multiplex PCR; TCRdb's version includes in-frame clones alone and lacks a portion of them. The table includes about 190,000 clones, under 80% detected once. The sequenced material came from PBMCs. The receptors here all came from a man aged 25 to 45 in good health and CMV-seropositive.

This clone was found a few times. This chain uses TRBV9 with TRBJ1-6; TRBD1 matches 7 bases. Germline V lookup: CDR1 SGDLS, CDR2 YYNGEE. The CDR3 sequence is 15 residues long. The J segment lost 7 bases and the V segment lost 3 bases, leaving 7 bases of the junction unmatched. The CDR3 DNA is TGTGCCAGCAGCGCATCCGGGACAGAGAATTCACCCCTCCACTTT. It encodes CASSASGTENSPLHF.

The gene calls are TRBV19 and TRBJ1-5; no definite D call. Germline loops: CDR1 LNHDA, CDR2 SQIVND (reference sequence). There are 12 residues in the CDR3. V was clipped by 1 base and J by 12 bases, with 10 bases between them. Written as DNA, the CDR3 is TGTGCCAGTAGTATAGGGGCAACAAGCCAGCATTTT. Protein product: CASSIGATSQHF.

This clone was seen only a few times. This sequence joins TRBV5-4 and TRBJ2-1, with a tentative D call TRBD1 (6 bases). Germline loops: CDR1 SGHNT, CDR2 YYREEE (reference sequence). Trimming took off 4 bases at V and 5 bases at J, with 13 bases between the two ends. The CDR3 is 14 residues long. The CDR3 nucleotides are TGTGCCAGCAGCAATGACAGGCGCCACAATGAGCAGTTCTTC. Its translation: CASSNDRRHNEQFF. Drawing the rest from reference TRBV5-4 and TRBJ2-1, the complete variable domain is ETGVTQSPTHLIKTRGQQVTLRCSSQSGHNTVSWYQQALGQGPQFIFQYYREEENGRGNFPPRFSGLQFPNYSSELNVNALELDDSALYLCASSNDRRHNEQFFGPGTRLTVL.

The V gene is TRBV5-6, the J gene TRBJ1-1; 7 nucleotides align to TRBD1. The V segment lost 3 bases and the J segment 1 base; nucleotides outside the gene matches: 6. The CDR3 has 15 amino acids. CDR1 is SGHDT and CDR2 is YYEEEE in the germline V gene. For the CDR3, the DNA is TGTGCCAGCAGCTACCTAGACAGGGCGAACACTGAAGCTTTCTTT. This gives the protein CASSYLDRANTEAFF. Complete variable domain (other parts from reference TRBV5-6 and TRBJ1-1): DAGVTQSPTHLIKTRGQQVTLRCSPKSGHDTVSWYQQALGQGPQFIFQYYEEEERQRGNFPDRFSGHQFPNYSSELNVNALLLGDSALYLCASSYLDRANTEAFFGQGTRLTVV.

This rearrangement joins TRBV5-8 to TRBJ1-4, with D tentatively TRBD1 (5 bases). V gave up 3 bases and J gave up 5 bases, with 17 bases separating them. Per germline, CDR1 SGHTS and CDR2 YDEGEE. The CDR3 has 16 amino acids. CDR3 amino acids: CASSSPGRGENEKLFF. DNA for the CDR3: TGTGCCAGCAGCTCACCCGGGCGGGGGGAGAATGAAAAACTGTTTTTT.

The rearrangement joins TRBV19 to TRBJ1-1; D unclear. The CDR3 length is 14 residues. The germline V and J ends were trimmed by 6 bases and 0 bases, with 11 bases remaining between them. Germline CDR1 is LNHDA and CDR2 is SQIVND (reference sequence). In DNA form, the CDR3 reads TGTGCCAGTAGCGGGAGTGTCATGAACACTGAAGCTTTCTTT. It encodes CASSGSVMNTEAFF.

The chain is built from TRBV30 and TRBJ2-5; a possible D gene is TRBD2 (7 bases). TRBJ2-7 explains the end of the DNA better; the J call may be wrong. The CDR3 totals 15 residues. Germline V gene data show CDR1 as GTSNPN and CDR2 as SVGIG (reference sequence). The CDR3 DNA reads TGTGCCTGGAGCCTTAGGGGGGGCCGCTCCTACGAGCAGTACTTC. Residues: CAWSLRGGRSYEQYF.

The rearrangement uses TRBV28 and TRBJ1-2; TRBD1 might be the D (5 bases). Germline CDR1 is MDHEN and CDR2 is SYDVKM. The CDR3 contains 14 residues. V lost 4 bases and J 3 bases, leaving 12 bases between the germline ends. The CDR3, as DNA: TGTGCCAGCAGTTCCCCAGCGGGGGACTATGGCTACACCTTC. Protein: CASSSPAGDYGYTF.

V gene TRBV11-3 combines with J gene TRBJ2-2; the D gene is possibly TRBD2 (5 bases). Trimming stripped 5 bases from V and 6 bases from J, with 13 bases between. CDR1 SGHNT and CDR2 YENEEA come from the germline V gene. CDR3 length equals 14 residues. The DNA of the CDR3 is TGTGCCAGCAGCCCTTCTCGAGGGTCCGGGGAGCTGTTTTTT. It codes for CASSPSRGSGELFF.

The chain links TRBV5-1 to TRBJ2-3, with TRBD2 identical over 9 bases. Trimming removed 4 bases from V and 3 bases from J; junction bases left unmatched: 12. The CDR3 is 17 amino acids. Per germline, CDR1 SGHRS and CDR2 YFSETQ. This CDR3 reads CASSPLTLAGATDTQYF. For the CDR3, the DNA is TGCGCCAGCAGCCCCTTGACTTTAGCGGGGGCTACAGATACGCAGTATTTT.

The rearrangement uses TRBV6-1 and TRBJ2-7; weak D call: TRBD1 (5 bases). Germline V gives CDR1 MNHNS, CDR2 SASEGT. V dropped 6 bases and J dropped 2 bases, with 17 bases sitting between them. This CDR3 is 15 amino acids long. CDR3 nucleotide sequence: TGTGCCAGCAGGATTTTAGGGCAGGGAACCTACGAGCAGTACTTC. It yields the protein CASRILGQGTYEQYF.

The chain joins TRBV7-8 to TRBJ1-2, with 9 nucleotides matching TRBD1. There are 15 residues in the CDR3. J lost 4 bases, V lost 3 bases, and 6 bases had no gene match. CDR1 and CDR2 from the germline V gene are SGHVS and FQNEAQ. The CDR3 nucleotides read TGTGCCAGCAGCTTCAACAGGGGGCCGGGCTATGGCTACACCTTC. This sequence encodes CASSFNRGPGYGYTF.